This TCR beta chain was profiled in a study of CXCR3-negative and CXCR3-positive naive CD8 T cells. General study findings and limits: More hydrophobic TRB CDR3s occurred in CXCR3-positive than in CXCR3-negative naive cells. Naive subsets did not differ in surface CD5, and TRB CDR3 properties served to infer TCR strength.

TRB cDNA was prepared as libraries by UMI-labeled 5' RACE. Following a re-call of the 5' RACE reads, TCRdb has one entry per CDR3 protein and lacks DNA. The sample features approximately 120,000 distinct CDR3 sequences, with around 0.38% in its top ten. As to this clonotype: Its antigen is not known.

This CDR3 comprises 15 residues. The V gene's germline CDR1 is LNHNV and CDR2 YYDKDF (reference sequence). The chain is built from TRBV15 and TRBJ2-2. The material sequenced was naive CXCR3+ CD8+ T cells from blood. Subset given: CD45RO-CCR7+CD27+CD95- naive CD8+ T cells expressing CXCR3 (TNR3+). The receptor comes from a human donor in good health. Some clones in this sample may be carry-over from other donors' samples. The CDR3 sequence: CATSRVTANTGELFF.